The rows below give T cell receptor beta chains drawn from one sample of a study of T cell responses to AZD1222 COVID-19 vaccine. Using immunoSEQ multiplex PCR, the repertoire was profiled, and TCRdb retains in-frame clones only, with some absent. The sample lists over 60,000 clones, around 86% occurring once. Sequenced material: peripheral blood, taken on day 0 of AZD1222 vaccination. Every receptor here comes from an adult in good health. Each CDR3 is given with its conserved first and last residue.

V | length | CDR3
TRBV29-1 | 14 | CSVGQGGAGNTIYF
TRBV3-1/TRBV3-2 | 15 | CASSYLAGGRNEQYF
TRBV11-2 | 15 | CASSLDVGSSYEQYF
TRBV6-6 | 15 | CASSSLQAGNQPQHF
TRBV24-1 | 12 | CATSVEGQPQHF
TRBV30 | 12 | CAWNEENTEAFF
TRBV5-4 | 15 | CASSSEGQLRYGYTF
TRBV19 | 14 | CASRLPRGNTEAFF
TRBV5-1 | 15 | CASSLDSVSTDTQYF
TRBV19 | 14 | CASIPGASGNTIYF
TRBV19 | 14 | CASRNRGSTSPLHF
TRBV12-3/TRBV12-4 | 11 | CASSFGYEQYF
TRBV5-1 | 14 | CASSPIQGASEQYF